The subject of this entry is one T cell receptor beta chain. The antigen remains unidentified. The data belong to a study of CD4+ T cells in melanoma. Study-level results: Diverse differentiation states were reported for melanoma neoantigen-specific CD4+ T cells. CD8+ T cell, macrophage and B cell function reportedly correlated with neoantigen-specific CD4+ T cells.

The V end was cut by 0 bases, the J end by 6 bases, with 18 bases between. CDR1 is SGHNT and CDR2 is YYREEE in the germline V gene (reference sequence). The CDR3 has 17 amino acids. The table came from immunoSEQ multiplex PCR; TCRdb's copy has only in-frame clones and leaves some out. The sample lists approximately 20,000 clones, over 75% occurring once. This receptor was taken from a human donor with melanoma. The chain couples TRBV5-4 to TRBJ2-2; no firm D call. The material sequenced was cells from a culture (not recorded whether cultured in vitro). The CDR3 sequence is CASSLDRPGKWAGELFF. In DNA form, the CDR3 reads TGTGCCAGCAGCTTGGATCGTCCGGGCAAATGGGCCGGGGAGCTGTTTTTT.